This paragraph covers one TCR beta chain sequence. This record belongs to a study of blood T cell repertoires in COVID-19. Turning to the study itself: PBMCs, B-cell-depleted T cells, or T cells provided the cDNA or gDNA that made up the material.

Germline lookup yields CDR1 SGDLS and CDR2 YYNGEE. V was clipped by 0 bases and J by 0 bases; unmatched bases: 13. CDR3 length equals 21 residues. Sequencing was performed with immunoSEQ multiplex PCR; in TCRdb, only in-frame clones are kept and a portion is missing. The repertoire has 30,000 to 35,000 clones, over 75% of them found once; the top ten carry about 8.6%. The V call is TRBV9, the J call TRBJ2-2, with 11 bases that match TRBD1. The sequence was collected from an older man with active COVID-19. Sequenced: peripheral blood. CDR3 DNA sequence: TGTGCCAGCAGCGTAGGAGTCTTGCGTGGACAGGGGGCTTCGAACACCGGGGAGCTGTTTTTT. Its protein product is CASSVGVLRGQGASNTGELFF.